The sample holds one count of the clone carrying this TCR beta chain. The data stem from a study of T cell changes during pregnancy in multiple sclerosis. Germline CDR1 is LNHDA and CDR2 is SQIVND (reference sequence). V lost 3 bases, J lost 4 bases, and 8 bases stayed unmatched. CDR3 length: 16 residues. The table came from immunoSEQ multiplex PCR; TCRdb's copy has only in-frame clones and leaves some out. The table shows approximately 58,000 clones, with about 90% occurring only once. This chain uses TRBV19 with TRBJ1-4; 7 nucleotides match TRBD1. The sample consisted of CD4+ T cells from peripheral blood mononuclear cells, taken after pregnancy. The receptor comes from a female donor in good health, enrolled as a control in a pregnancy study. The CDR3 nucleotides read TGTGCCAGTAGTATGACAGGGAACGGGCTTAATGAAAAACTGTTTTTT. Translated, it gives CASSMTGNGLNEKLFF.